The subject of this entry is one T cell receptor beta chain. It was with unique molecular identifiers that the TCRbeta library was prepared. TCRdb passed the PCR reads through MiXCR, listing each CDR3 protein once. The table has around 250,000 distinct CDR3 sequences, more than 9% seen once; the top ten hold around a tenth. This sample stems from a study of T-cell reconstitution after alpha-beta-depleted transplantation in children. Germline V gene lookup returns CDR1 SGHTA and CDR2 FQGNSA. V lost 4 bases to trimming and J lost 4 bases, with 14 bases between them. This CDR3 comprises 16 residues. The chain joins TRBV7-2 to TRBJ2-6; D gene ambiguous. The material was PBMCs from the stem cell graft donor, obtained from the stem cell graft. The source of this sequence is a human donor who donated a stem cell graft to a child with SCID. DNA for the CDR3: TGTGCCAGCAGCTCCCAGACACTTTTGGGGGCCAACGTCCTGACTTTC. Protein: CASSSQTLLGANVLTF.